The clone carrying this T cell receptor beta chain occurred many times. The sample is drawn from a study of patients and donors after allogeneic stem cell transplantation. The CDR3 spans 16 residues. CDR1 and CDR2 from the germline V gene are SQVTM and ANQGSEA. Trimming cost V 4 bases and J 3 bases; bases outside gene matches: 10. TCRdb reprocessed the RT-PCR reads via MiXCR and lists one record per CDR3 protein. The profile shows hundreds of thousands of distinct CDR3 sequences, approximately 16% of them singletons. The gene calls are TRBV29-1 and TRBJ2-1; 9 nucleotides match TRBD1. Sequencing was performed on blood, either unsorted or a sorted T cell fraction (not recorded which). The receptor was isolated from a human donor who was either an allogeneic HSCT recipient or a stem cell or donor lymphocyte infusion donor (not recorded which). It is not recorded whose cells these are; they may come from a transplant donor. The DNA of the CDR3 is TGCAGCGTTGTTGTTAGGGGGACAGGGAACTACAATGAGCAGTTCTTC. Its protein product is CSVVVRGTGNYNEQFF.